This entry lists 18 T cell receptor beta chains sequenced from one sample in a study of T cell responses to AZD1222 COVID-19 vaccine. TCRdb's copy holds only in-frame clones and misses some; the assay was immunoSEQ multiplex PCR. The repertoire consists of about 180,000 clones, with 90% to 95% occurring once and the leading ten covering roughly 1.7%. Sequencing used peripheral blood, obtained 28 days after the second AZD1222 dose. These receptors were obtained from an adult who received the AZD1222 COVID-19 vaccine.

This clone has a handful of counts. This chain uses TRBV5-8 with TRBJ1-5, with TRBD1 as a possible D gene (5 bases). The CDR3 is 15 residues long. Trimming removed 0 bases from V and 2 bases from J, with 9 bases in between. Germline loops: CDR1 SGHTS, CDR2 YDEGEE. CDR3 DNA sequence: TGTGCCAGCAGCTTGGACGACAGACGCAATCAGCCCCAGCATTTT. Translating gives CASSLDDRRNQPQHF.

This chain's CDR3 is CASSSPTGVETQYF. CDR3 DNA: TGTGCCAGCAGCTCACCGACAGGGGTAGAGACCCAGTACTTC. The chain combines TRBV7-9 with TRBJ2-5, with 8 bases that match TRBD1. Trimming removed 4 bases from V and 4 bases from J; junction bases left unmatched: 5. This CDR3 has 14 amino acids. The V gene's germline CDR1 is SEHNR and CDR2 FQNEAQ (reference sequence).

This clone was counted once. The rearrangement links TRBV12-3 or TRBV12-4 to TRBJ1-5; the match to TRBD1 covers 8 bases. CDR3 size: 13 residues. The V segment lost 3 bases and the J segment 6 bases; nucleotides outside the gene matches: 1. The CDR3 sequence: CASSLDRAQPQHF. CDR3 sequence (DNA): TGTGCCAGCAGTTTGGACAGGGCTCAGCCCCAGCATTTT.

The chain carries TRBV7-9 and TRBJ2-3; no clear D. CDR3 size: 15 residues. V gave up 1 base and J gave up 0 bases, with 8 bases separating them. Germline lookup yields CDR1 SEHNR and CDR2 FQNEAQ (reference sequence). The CDR3, as DNA: TGTGCCAGCAGCTTAGGCTACAGCAGCACAGATACGCAGTATTTT. Amino acids: CASSLGYSSTDTQYF.

This rearrangement joins TRBV27 to TRBJ1-6; D may be TRBD1 (6 bases). V dropped 4 bases and J dropped 13 bases, with 17 bases sitting between them. Germline lookup yields CDR1 MNHEY and CDR2 SMNVEV (reference sequence). This CDR3 is 14 amino acids long. The CDR3 DNA reads as TGTGCCAGCAGTTACCGGGACACTGGTCTGCCCCTCCACTTT. Translation: CASSYRDTGLPLHF.

V is TRBV7-6 and J is TRBJ1-2; TRBD1 is a possible D gene (6 bases). CDR1 and CDR2 (germline): SGHVS, FNYEAQ. V lost 5 bases to trimming and J lost 0 bases, with 16 bases between them. The CDR3 is 16 amino acids. The DNA of the CDR3 is TGTGCCAGCAGCCCGCGGCCAGGGGAAGCTAACTATGGCTACACCTTC. Translated: CASSPRPGEANYGYTF.

In its sample, this clone was seen a few times. The V call is TRBV6-4, the J call TRBJ2-3; the match to TRBD2 covers 7 bases. This CDR3 contains 14 residues. Germline V gene data show CDR1 as MRHNA and CDR2 as SNTAGT. V was pared by 3 bases and J by 0 bases, with 0 bases of the junction left unmatched. CDR3 in DNA: TGTGCCAGCAGTGAGCGGGAGAGCACAGATACGCAGTATTTT. It yields the protein CASSERESTDTQYF.

This clone was seen a few times. The chain combines TRBV30 with TRBJ1-5, with unresolved D. Trimming removed 2 bases from V and 2 bases from J, with 4 bases in between. This CDR3 region has 12 residues. CDR1 and CDR2 from the germline V gene are GTSNPN and SVGIG (reference sequence). CDR3 protein: CAWSMGNQPQHF. The CDR3 nucleotides are TGTGCCTGGAGTATGGGCAATCAGCCCCAGCATTTT.

V and J are TRBV6-4 and TRBJ2-3; 13 bases fit TRBD2. Germline CDR1 MRHNA, CDR2 SNTAGT. The CDR3 covers 16 residues. V shed 6 bases and J 6 bases; nucleotides not matched to a gene: 9. CDR3 nucleotide sequence: TGTGCCAGCAGCGAGACTAGCGGGGGGCCTGGGGATACGCAGTATTTT. The encoded protein is CASSETSGGPGDTQYF.

In its sample, this clone was seen once. The chain joins TRBV28 to TRBJ1-3; D gene uncertain. The CDR3 has 14 amino acids. Trimming removed 10 bases at V and 0 bases at J, with 13 bases between. The germline V gene has CDR1 MDHEN and CDR2 SYDVKM. CDR3 sequence: CATHPGASGNTIYF. The CDR3 nucleotides read TGTGCCACCCACCCGGGAGCCTCTGGAAACACCATATATTTT.

V is TRBV19 and J is TRBJ2-7; 7 nucleotides agree with TRBD1. The junction had 10 bases not matched to a gene; V was cut back by 4 bases and J by 7 bases. This CDR3 has 14 amino acids. CDR1 LNHDA and CDR2 SQIVND come from the germline V gene (reference sequence). CDR3 sequence reads: CASSTWDSSLEQYF. The CDR3 DNA reads as TGTGCCAGTAGTACATGGGACAGCTCTTTGGAGCAGTACTTC.

The rearrangement uses TRBV5-8 and TRBJ1-5; 10 bases map to TRBD1. The CDR3 contains 16 residues. With V trimmed by 0 bases and J by 5 bases, 5 bases remained unmatched. Germline CDR1 and CDR2: SGHTS and YDEGEE. CDR3 in DNA: TGTGCCAGCAGCTTGGAGATGGGGACAGGGGATCAGCCCCAGCATTTT. Its protein is CASSLEMGTGDQPQHF.

CDR3 DNA: TGCGCCAGCAGCCAAGAGGGGTCTGGGGAGCTGTTTTTT. Residues: CASSQEGSGELFF. The J gene is TRBJ2-2, the V gene TRBV4-3; no clear D. Germline V CDR1 and CDR2: LGHNA, YSLEER. V was pared by 0 bases and J by 8 bases, with 7 bases between. CDR3 length: 13 residues.

The gene calls are TRBV18 and TRBJ1-1, with 8 bases matching TRBD1. This CDR3 has 14 residues. Germline loops: CDR1 KGHSH, CDR2 LQKENI. V was pared by 4 bases and J by 7 bases, with 8 bases of the junction left unmatched. The CDR3 sequence is CASSLQGADNEAFF. For the CDR3, the DNA is TGTGCCAGCTCACTTCAGGGGGCGGATAATGAAGCTTTCTTT. Based on the CDR3 plus reference TRBV18 and TRBJ1-1, the full variable domain is NAGVMQNPRHLVRRRGQEARLRCSPMKGHSHVYWYRQLPEEGLKFMVYLQKENIIDESGMPKERFSAEFPKEGPSILRIQQVVRGDSAAYFCASSLQGADNEAFFGQGTRLTVV.

The chain couples TRBV13 to TRBJ1-3, with D uncertain. Trimming stripped 7 bases from V and 2 bases from J, with 15 bases between. Per the germline V gene, CDR1 is PRHDT and CDR2 is FYEKMQ (reference sequence). The CDR3 is 15 amino acids. The CDR3 DNA reads as TGTGCCAGCACTGACGTGTCCGGGGCTGGAAACACCATATATTTT. The encoded protein is CASTDVSGAGNTIYF.

The gene calls are TRBV6-5 and TRBJ2-2; D gene unclear. Trimming left V 5 bases short and J 7 bases short, with 11 bases between. Germline-derived CDR1 and CDR2 are MNHEY and SVGAGI. The CDR3 consists of 13 residues. DNA of the CDR3: TGTGCCAGCAGTCGACCGGCCGGCGGGGAGCTGTTTTTT. This codes for CASSRPAGGELFF.

This clone appeared a few times. The chain recombines TRBV30 with TRBJ2-3; D is uncertain. V was cut by 3 bases and J by 6 bases, with 13 bases left in between. The CDR3 extends over 13 amino acids. CDR1 is GTSNPN and CDR2 is SVGIG in the germline V gene (reference sequence). The DNA of the CDR3 is TGTGCCTGGAGCCGCCGGTCGTCGGATACGCAGTATTTT. Encoded protein: CAWSRRSSDTQYF.

V and J are TRBV6-5 and TRBJ1-2; D is unresolved. The germline CDR1 and CDR2 sequences are MNHEY and SVGAGI. Trimming left V 6 bases short and J 3 bases short, with 11 bases between. The CDR3 contains 13 residues. In DNA form, the CDR3 reads TGTGCCAGCAGGCTAGGACTCCACTATGGCTACACCTTC. This sequence encodes CASRLGLHYGYTF.